This T cell receptor (beta chain) was retrieved from a study of T cells in localized non-small cell lung cancer. This clone was found a few times. Its antigen is not identified. Method: immunoSEQ multiplex PCR; TCRdb's copy keeps in-frame clones and lacks some. The sample gives some 18,000 clones, 83% of which show up once; around 4% is in the top ten. Broader study findings: Heterogeneity within the tumor remains possible, as just one region underwent sequencing. Higher T cell density in the blood was associated with longer overall survival, whereas higher adjacent-lung clonality associated with shorter survival. When the top 100 tumor clones were examined, a median approximately 57 of them also appeared in the adjacent lung, which was paired and uninvolved. Tumor trailed uninvolved adjacent lung in T cell clonality, which peaked there.

CDR1 is MDHEN and CDR2 is SYDVKM in the germline V gene. This CDR3 spans 15 amino acids. V shed 5 bases and J 4 bases; nucleotides not matched to a gene: 4. The sequencing here drew on peripheral blood, taken before any cancer treatment. The rearrangement uses TRBV28 and TRBJ1-4, with 10 bases lining up with TRBD1. This receptor was taken from a man aged 35 to 69 with stage I lung adenocarcinoma. This CDR3 is CASSRTGGGNEKLFF. The CDR3 DNA sequence: TGTGCCAGCAGTCGGACAGGGGGGGGTAATGAAAAACTGTTTTTT.